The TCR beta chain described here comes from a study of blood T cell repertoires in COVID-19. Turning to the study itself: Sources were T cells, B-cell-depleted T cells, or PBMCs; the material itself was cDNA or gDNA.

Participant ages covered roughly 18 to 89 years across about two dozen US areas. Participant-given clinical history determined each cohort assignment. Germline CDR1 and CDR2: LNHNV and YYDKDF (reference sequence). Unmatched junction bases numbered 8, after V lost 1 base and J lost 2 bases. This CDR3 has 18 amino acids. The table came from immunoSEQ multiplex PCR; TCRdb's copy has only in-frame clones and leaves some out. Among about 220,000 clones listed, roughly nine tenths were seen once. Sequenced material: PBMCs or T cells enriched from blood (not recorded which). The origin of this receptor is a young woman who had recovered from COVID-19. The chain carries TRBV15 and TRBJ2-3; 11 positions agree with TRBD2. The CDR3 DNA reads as TGTGCCACCAGCAGAGGCGCACCGACTAGCGGGAACACAGATACGCAGTATTTT. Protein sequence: CATSRGAPTSGNTDTQYF.